The TCR beta chain under discussion was sequenced for a study of vaccination and CD4 T cells after COVID-19. Study information: Median time from COVID diagnosis to post-COVID sampling was more than 95 days (35 to 161).

TCRdb passed the PCR reads through MiXCR, listing each CDR3 protein once. The repertoire holds some 21,000 distinct CDR3 sequences, with around 58% as singletons. Trimming pared 0 bases from V and 4 bases from J, leaving 11 bases between. CDR1 is SGHRS and CDR2 is YFSETQ in the germline V gene. This CDR3 comprises 14 residues. The chain combines TRBV5-1 with TRBJ2-7, with D possibly TRBD1 on 6 matching bases. The receptor's source is a human donor who had recovered from COVID-19. The source was CD4+ T cells from blood, collected before SARS-CoV-2 vaccination. The CDR3 spells CASSLGTDFYEQYF. CDR3 DNA: TGCGCCAGCAGCTTGGGGACAGATTTTTACGAGCAGTACTTC.